This is a list of T cell receptor beta chains from one sample in a study of identical twins. TCRdb redid the calling of the 5' RACE reads with MiXCR, one entry per CDR3 protein. Of under 800,000 distinct CDR3 sequences in the sample, 21% were seen once. The sample also formed part of further work on T cells expressing NK-cell markers.

Sequencing was carried out using PBMCs. These receptors were obtained from a woman between 18 and 29 years old in good health. The CDR3 runs from the conserved cysteine through the conserved F or W. The order of the fields is D gene, V gene, J gene, clone size, CDR3 DNA, CDR3 protein. The D gene is left open where the match is weak. Rows give clone size only sometimes, using once, few, many, or a class for an expanded clone.

D gene: TRBD2; V gene: TRBV7-2; J gene: TRBJ2-3; clone size: few; CDR3 DNA: TGTGCCAGCAGCAGACGAGCGGGACGCACAGATACGCAGTATTTT; CDR3 protein: CASSRRAGRTDTQYF
D gene: TRBD2; V gene: TRBV30; J gene: TRBJ2-1; clone size: -; CDR3 DNA: TGTGCCGCATCTAGCGGGACCTACAATGAGCAGTTCTTC; CDR3 protein: CAASSGTYNEQFF
D gene: -; V gene: TRBV10-3; J gene: TRBJ2-2; clone size: -; CDR3 DNA: TGTGCCACCAGGGGAGAGACGAACACCGGGGAGCTGTTTTTT; CDR3 protein: CATRGETNTGELFF
D gene: -; V gene: TRBV7-9; J gene: TRBJ2-1; clone size: few; CDR3 DNA: TGTGCCAGCCTCGACGAGGGGCCATCAGGGGAGCAGTTCTTC; CDR3 protein: CASLDEGPSGEQFF
D gene: -; V gene: TRBV3-1; J gene: TRBJ2-2; clone size: -; CDR3 DNA: TGTGCCAGCAGCCAAGCGAATCTTCGTTACACCGGGGAGCTGTTTTTT; CDR3 protein: CASSQANLRYTGELFF
D gene: TRBD2; V gene: TRBV14; J gene: TRBJ2-7; clone size: few; CDR3 DNA: TGTGCCAGCAGCCAACAACTAGCGGGAGGGGGTGCGCAGTACTTC; CDR3 protein: CASSQQLAGGGAQYF
D gene: -; V gene: TRBV12-3/TRBV12-4; J gene: TRBJ2-1; clone size: few; CDR3 DNA: TGTGCCAGCAGTTCAGGGTCCAATGAGCAGTTCTTC; CDR3 protein: CASSSGSNEQFF
D gene: -; V gene: TRBV20-1; J gene: TRBJ2-7; clone size: many; CDR3 DNA: TGCAGTGCTTGGATGGGCTACGAGCAGTACTTC; CDR3 protein: CSAWMGYEQYF
D gene: -; V gene: TRBV7-6; J gene: TRBJ2-5; clone size: once; CDR3 DNA: TGTGCCAGCAGCTTTTTGTCGAGTTCGGAGACCCAGTACTTC; CDR3 protein: CASSFLSSSETQYF
D gene: TRBD1; V gene: TRBV5-1; J gene: TRBJ2-6; clone size: -; CDR3 DNA: TGCGCCAGCGTACCCTTGGGACAGGGGACCTCTGGGGCCAACGTCCTGACTTTC; CDR3 protein: CASVPLGQGTSGANVLTF
D gene: TRBD2; V gene: TRBV29-1; J gene: TRBJ2-5; clone size: few; CDR3 DNA: TGCAGCGTTGAAGTCGTTGAGACTAGCGGGAGGAGCAGGACCCAGTACTTC; CDR3 protein: CSVEVVETSGRSRTQYF
D gene: TRBD2; V gene: TRBV7-2; J gene: TRBJ2-4; clone size: few; CDR3 DNA: TGTGCCAGCAGCTTAGCGGCTAGCGGGAGTCTGAGCCAAAACATTCAGTACTTC; CDR3 protein: CASSLAASGSLSQNIQYF
D gene: TRBD1; V gene: TRBV12-3/TRBV12-4; J gene: TRBJ2-6; clone size: once; CDR3 DNA: TGTGCCAGCAGCCGGACAGGGGATTTTACTGGGGCCAACGTCCTGACTTTC; CDR3 protein: CASSRTGDFTGANVLTF
D gene: -; V gene: TRBV5-1; J gene: TRBJ2-3; clone size: once; CDR3 DNA: TGCGCCAGCAGCACACTATCCCAGAGGGGCACAGATACGCAGTATTTT; CDR3 protein: CASSTLSQRGTDTQYF
D gene: TRBD1; V gene: TRBV11-3; J gene: TRBJ2-3; clone size: few; CDR3 DNA: TGTGCCAGCAGACGGACAGGGGGCGTGAATACGCAGTATTTT; CDR3 protein: CASRRTGGVNTQYF
D gene: TRBD2; V gene: TRBV7-7; J gene: TRBJ2-2; clone size: -; CDR3 DNA: TGTGCCAGCAGCTTAGCGGCGGGAGAGAGCCCCGGGGAGCTGTTTTTT; CDR3 protein: CASSLAAGESPGELFF
D gene: TRBD2; V gene: TRBV20-1; J gene: TRBJ2-1; clone size: -; CDR3 DNA: TGCAGTGCTAGTAGGTGGCGCCCCGGGAGGTACAATGAGCAGTTCTTC; CDR3 protein: CSASRWRPGRYNEQFF
D gene: TRBD2; V gene: TRBV11-2; J gene: TRBJ2-1; clone size: -; CDR3 DNA: TGTGCCAGCAGCAAACTAGCGGGGGCCGCGAATGAGCAGTTCTTC; CDR3 protein: CASSKLAGAANEQFF
D gene: -; V gene: TRBV15; J gene: TRBJ2-1; clone size: -; CDR3 DNA: TGTGCCACCAGCAGCCCCAGGGCTGATGAGCAGTTCTTC; CDR3 protein: CATSSPRADEQFF
D gene: TRBD2; V gene: TRBV5-1; J gene: TRBJ2-7; clone size: -; CDR3 DNA: TGCGCCAGCAGCTTCCGGACTAGCGGGAGCTCCTACGAGCAGTACTTC; CDR3 protein: CASSFRTSGSSYEQYF
D gene: -; V gene: TRBV20-1; J gene: TRBJ1-1; clone size: few; CDR3 DNA: TGCAGTGCTAGTAAGATGGGGGCGCATGGCACTGAAGCTTTCTTT; CDR3 protein: CSASKMGAHGTEAFF
D gene: TRBD2; V gene: TRBV6-5; J gene: TRBJ2-5; clone size: few; CDR3 DNA: TGTGCCAGCAGTTACCCTAGCGGGGGAGGGGAGACCCAGTACTTC; CDR3 protein: CASSYPSGGGETQYF
D gene: -; V gene: TRBV6-4; J gene: TRBJ1-6; clone size: once; CDR3 DNA: TGTGCCAGGCCGGTGGGTGGGCCACCCCTCCACTTT; CDR3 protein: CARPVGGPPLHF
D gene: -; V gene: TRBV11-2; J gene: TRBJ2-1; clone size: -; CDR3 DNA: TGTGCCAGCAGCTTAGTCGATCCTTACGTGGATGAGCAGTTCTTC; CDR3 protein: CASSLVDPYVDEQFF
D gene: -; V gene: TRBV20-1; J gene: TRBJ1-1; clone size: few; CDR3 DNA: TGCAGTGCAGACTCAATACGTTTCTTT; CDR3 protein: CSADSIRFF
D gene: TRBD2; V gene: TRBV7-9; J gene: TRBJ2-3; clone size: few; CDR3 DNA: TGTGCCAGCAGCCCACCCCAGCGGGGGGTCTCAGATACGCAGTATTTT; CDR3 protein: CASSPPQRGVSDTQYF
D gene: TRBD2; V gene: TRBV20-1; J gene: TRBJ2-7; clone size: -; CDR3 DNA: TGCAGTGCCAAGTTACTAGCGGGGTCTTACGAGCAGTACTTC; CDR3 protein: CSAKLLAGSYEQYF
D gene: TRBD2; V gene: TRBV9; J gene: TRBJ2-1; clone size: -; CDR3 DNA: TGTGCCAGCAGCCGAATTAGCGGGGGTGCCAATGAGCAGTTCTTC; CDR3 protein: CASSRISGGANEQFF
D gene: -; V gene: TRBV6-5; J gene: TRBJ2-1; clone size: few; CDR3 DNA: TGTGCCAGCAGTTACGCCGAGGGCGTAAGCTCCTACAATGAGCAGTTCTTC; CDR3 protein: CASSYAEGVSSYNEQFF
D gene: TRBD2; V gene: TRBV20-1; J gene: TRBJ2-5; clone size: few; CDR3 DNA: TGCAGTGCTAAAACCCTAGCGGGGGGACAAGAGACCCAGTACTTC; CDR3 protein: CSAKTLAGGQETQYF
D gene: TRBD2; V gene: TRBV20-1; J gene: TRBJ2-1; clone size: -; CDR3 DNA: TGCAGTGCTAGAGATCCGGGGGGGGTTTACAATGAGCAGTTCTTC; CDR3 protein: CSARDPGGVYNEQFF
D gene: TRBD1; V gene: TRBV6-1; J gene: TRBJ1-2; clone size: -; CDR3 DNA: TGTGCCAGCAGTCAGGACAGGCGCTATGGCTACACCTTC; CDR3 protein: CASSQDRRYGYTF
D gene: -; V gene: TRBV12-3/TRBV12-4; J gene: TRBJ2-5; clone size: -; CDR3 DNA: TGTGCCAGCGCCATCCTGATCCGGACCCAGTACTTC; CDR3 protein: CASAILIRTQYF
D gene: -; V gene: TRBV9; J gene: TRBJ1-2; clone size: -; CDR3 DNA: TGTGCCAGCAGGGAGGGTACCGGCTATGGCTACACCTTC; CDR3 protein: CASREGTGYGYTF
D gene: -; V gene: TRBV15; J gene: TRBJ1-6; clone size: many; CDR3 DNA: TGTGCCACCAGCAGAGATCGAGGGAATTCACCCCTCCACTTT; CDR3 protein: CATSRDRGNSPLHF
D gene: TRBD2; V gene: TRBV9; J gene: TRBJ2-2; clone size: -; CDR3 DNA: TGTGCCAGCAGCAGAAAAACTAGCGGTTCGAACACCGGGGAGCTGTTTTTT; CDR3 protein: CASSRKTSGSNTGELFF
D gene: -; V gene: TRBV20-1; J gene: TRBJ2-3; clone size: few; CDR3 DNA: TGCAGTGCTAGACCCCAGGGGACTTACACAGATACGCAGTATTTT; CDR3 protein: CSARPQGTYTDTQYF
D gene: -; V gene: TRBV19; J gene: TRBJ2-7; clone size: -; CDR3 DNA: TGTGCCAGTAGTTACGTCGGTGGGGGCGCCTACGAGCAGTACTTC; CDR3 protein: CASSYVGGGAYEQYF
D gene: TRBD1; V gene: TRBV5-1; J gene: TRBJ2-3; clone size: -; CDR3 DNA: TGCGCCAGCAGCTTGGAGGGGGCTGGAGATACGCAGTATTTT; CDR3 protein: CASSLEGAGDTQYF
D gene: -; V gene: TRBV7-9; J gene: TRBJ2-3; clone size: -; CDR3 DNA: TGTGCCAGCAGCTTATACCGCACTACCACAGATACGCAGTATTTT; CDR3 protein: CASSLYRTTTDTQYF
D gene: -; V gene: TRBV12-3/TRBV12-4; J gene: TRBJ2-1; clone size: many; CDR3 DNA: TGTGCCAGCACCAGAAGCTCTAATGAGCAGTTCTTC; CDR3 protein: CASTRSSNEQFF
D gene: -; V gene: TRBV10-3; J gene: TRBJ2-1; clone size: -; CDR3 DNA: TGTGCCATCAGTGAGTCAGCCCTCAATGAGCAGTTCTTC; CDR3 protein: CAISESALNEQFF